Reported below is one TCR beta chain. Its antigen is unidentified. The data were taken from a study of shared clonotypes between healthy human individuals. The overall study: A couple of women and a few men aged 18 to 49 served as donors. Donors had three CD4 naive, three CD4 memory, two CD8 naive and one CD8 memory plate apiece.

Sequencing used immunoSEQ multiplex PCR; TCRdb keeps in-frame clones, though not all of them. The sample holds roughly 2.2 million clones, more than 85% seen once. Study-level points and caveats: Researchers sampled blood only, noting tissue repertoires likely differ. Rarefaction exposed incomplete sorted-subset sequencing despite large depth.

V shed 4 bases, J shed 4 bases, and the junction held 6 bases outside the gene matches. CDR1 SGDLS and CDR2 YYNGEE come from the germline V gene. The CDR3 extends over 15 amino acids. This TCR derives from a man aged 18 to 29 in good health. Some clones in this sample may be carry-over from other donors' samples. The gene calls are TRBV9 and TRBJ2-1, with TRBD2 identical over 9 bases. The specimen was naive CD4+ T cells from PBMCs. Subset defined: CD45RA+ positively selected. The CDR3 region has the DNA TGTGCCAGCAGCTTTACTAGCGGGCAGTACAATGAGCAGTTCTTC. It specifies CASSFTSGQYNEQFF.